This TCR beta chain was identified during a study of memory CD4+ T cells and cytomegalovirus serostatus. Single viable CD3+CD4+CD8-CD45RO+ cells were sorted as the memory CD4+ T cells. Repertoires were generated with immunoSEQ multiplex PCR, while TCRdb's copy carries only in-frame clones and drops some. The table has 25,000 to 35,000 clones, 70% to 80% seen once. This clone turned up a few times. Its cognate antigen is unknown. Germline values: CDR1 WNHNN, CDR2 SYGVQD (reference sequence). This CDR3 has 11 amino acids. Trimming cost V 5 bases and J 5 bases, with 3 bases left between them. Study-wide points: Each of approximately 70 CMV-associated TCRbeta sequences occurred in one to five individuals.

The genes are TRBV10-1 and TRBJ2-2; D is uncertain. This sequence originates from an adult in good health and CMV-seronegative. The material sequenced was memory CD4+ T cells from blood. In DNA form, the CDR3 reads TGCGCCAGCAGTCATACCGGGGAGCTGTTTTTT. It yields the protein CASSHTGELFF.